The rows below give T cell receptor beta chains drawn from one sample of a study of cytomegalovirus exposure and HLA in healthy donors. Clones were read by immunoSEQ multiplex PCR, and TCRdb kept only the in-frame ones, dropping some. The sample lists roughly 98,000 clones, 75% to 85% occurring once. Sequenced sample: PBMCs. All receptors come from a man between 18 and 35 years old in good health and CMV-seropositive. Each CDR3 is given with its conserved first and last residue. The D gene is left open where the match is weak. For some rows the clone size is stated as once, few or many, or as a class when expanded; others skip it.

J gene: TRBJ1-1; clone size: NA; V gene: TRBV11-2; D gene: NA; CDR3 length: 13; CDR3 protein: CASSVSVNTEAFF; CDR3 DNA: TGTGCCAGCAGCGTTTCTGTGAACACTGAAGCTTTCTTT
J gene: TRBJ1-2; clone size: NA; V gene: TRBV27; D gene: NA; CDR3 length: 14; CDR3 protein: CASGDLDTSYGYTF; CDR3 DNA: TGTGCCAGTGGGGATTTGGACACCAGCTATGGCTACACCTTC
J gene: TRBJ2-2; clone size: NA; V gene: TRBV21-1; D gene: NA; CDR3 length: 19; CDR3 protein: CASSIAAGQGARNTGELFF; CDR3 DNA: TGTGCCAGCAGCATTGCGGCGGGACAGGGGGCCCGGAACACCGGGGAGCTGTTTTTT
J gene: TRBJ2-3; clone size: NA; V gene: TRBV5-1; D gene: TRBD2; CDR3 length: 15; CDR3 protein: CASKEGLADTDTQYF; CDR3 DNA: TGCGCCAGCAAGGAGGGACTAGCGGACACAGATACGCAGTATTTT
J gene: TRBJ2-1; clone size: NA; V gene: TRBV9; D gene: NA; CDR3 length: 15; CDR3 protein: CASSVSTSSYNEQFF; CDR3 DNA: TGTGCCAGCAGCGTATCCACTAGCTCCTACAATGAGCAGTTCTTC
J gene: TRBJ2-7; clone size: NA; V gene: TRBV4-1; D gene: TRBD2; CDR3 length: 18; CDR3 protein: CASSQSPSSGGSSYEQYF; CDR3 DNA: TGCGCCAGCAGCCAGAGCCCCTCTAGCGGGGGTTCCTCCTACGAGCAGTACTTC
J gene: TRBJ2-5; clone size: once; V gene: TRBV7-6; D gene: NA; CDR3 length: 16; CDR3 protein: CASSLVGSDYQETQYF; CDR3 DNA: TGTGCCAGCAGCTTAGTAGGTAGCGACTATCAGGAGACCCAGTACTTC
J gene: TRBJ2-1; clone size: NA; V gene: TRBV7-8; D gene: NA; CDR3 length: 13; CDR3 protein: CASSFSGYNEQFF; CDR3 DNA: TGTGCCAGCAGCTTTTCAGGGTACAATGAGCAGTTCTTC
J gene: TRBJ2-7; clone size: NA; V gene: TRBV6-5; D gene: TRBD1; CDR3 length: 14; CDR3 protein: CASSWRQGPYEQYF; CDR3 DNA: TGTGCCAGCAGCTGGAGACAGGGGCCCTACGAGCAGTACTTC
J gene: TRBJ2-5; clone size: NA; V gene: TRBV10-3; D gene: NA; CDR3 length: 15; CDR3 protein: CAISEGQHSMETQYF; CDR3 DNA: TGTGCCATCAGTGAGGGACAGCATTCCATGGAGACCCAGTACTTC
J gene: TRBJ2-2; clone size: NA; V gene: TRBV4-1; D gene: NA; CDR3 length: 14; CDR3 protein: CASSPRGNTGELFF; CDR3 DNA: TGCGCCAGCAGCCCTAGAGGGAACACCGGGGAGCTGTTTTTT
J gene: TRBJ2-5; clone size: few; V gene: TRBV27; D gene: TRBD1; CDR3 length: 14; CDR3 protein: CASSVQGAEETQYF; CDR3 DNA: TGTGCCAGCAGCGTACAGGGGGCGGAGGAGACCCAGTACTTC
J gene: TRBJ2-7; clone size: NA; V gene: TRBV19; D gene: NA; CDR3 length: 15; CDR3 protein: CASSIATGSPYEQYF; CDR3 DNA: TGTGCCAGTAGTATAGCTACAGGGTCTCCCTACGAGCAGTACTTC
J gene: TRBJ1-5; clone size: NA; V gene: TRBV28; D gene: NA; CDR3 length: 15; CDR3 protein: CASSLGGVSNQPQHF; CDR3 DNA: TGTGCCAGCAGCTTGGGTGGAGTTAGCAATCAGCCCCAGCATTTT
J gene: TRBJ2-7; clone size: NA; V gene: TRBV14; D gene: NA; CDR3 length: 18; CDR3 protein: CASSQEGWTVLVDYEQYF; CDR3 DNA: TGTGCCAGCAGCCAAGAAGGATGGACAGTCCTTGTGGACTACGAGCAGTACTTC
J gene: TRBJ2-5; clone size: few; V gene: TRBV28; D gene: NA; CDR3 length: 11; CDR3 protein: CASSFSETQYF; CDR3 DNA: TGTGCCAGCAGTTTCTCGGAGACCCAGTACTTC
J gene: TRBJ2-5; clone size: NA; V gene: TRBV5-1; D gene: NA; CDR3 length: 14; CDR3 protein: CASSAAGSQETQYF; CDR3 DNA: TGCGCCAGCAGCGCGGCTGGGTCCCAAGAGACCCAGTACTTC
J gene: TRBJ1-4; clone size: NA; V gene: TRBV19; D gene: NA; CDR3 length: 14; CDR3 protein: CASSRRPTNEKLFF; CDR3 DNA: TGTGCCAGTAGTAGGCGGCCAACTAATGAAAAACTGTTTTTT
J gene: TRBJ1-2; clone size: NA; V gene: TRBV5-1; D gene: TRBD1; CDR3 length: 16; CDR3 protein: CASSLGGTGGSYGYTF; CDR3 DNA: TGCGCCAGCAGCTTGGGGGGGACAGGGGGCAGCTATGGCTACACCTTC
J gene: TRBJ2-2; clone size: NA; V gene: TRBV6-4; D gene: TRBD2; CDR3 length: 20; CDR3 protein: CASSDPSGGARFDNTGELFF; CDR3 DNA: TGTGCCAGCAGTGACCCTAGCGGGGGGGCACGATTCGATAACACCGGGGAGCTGTTTTTT
J gene: TRBJ1-5; clone size: once; V gene: TRBV5-6; D gene: NA; CDR3 length: 15; CDR3 protein: CASSLWGQGAQPQHF; CDR3 DNA: TGTGCCAGCAGCTTGTGGGGGCAGGGCGCTCAGCCCCAGCATTTT
J gene: TRBJ1-1; clone size: NA; V gene: TRBV19; D gene: NA; CDR3 length: 15; CDR3 protein: CASSMSGVQYTEAFF; CDR3 DNA: TGTGCCAGTAGTATGTCGGGGGTACAGTACACTGAAGCTTTCTTT
J gene: TRBJ1-2; clone size: NA; V gene: TRBV27; D gene: NA; CDR3 length: 15; CDR3 protein: CASSLTDSPSIGYTF; CDR3 DNA: TGTGCCAGCAGTTTAACGGACAGCCCATCGATTGGCTACACCTTC
J gene: TRBJ1-1; clone size: many; V gene: TRBV18; D gene: NA; CDR3 length: 13; CDR3 protein: CASSLGGDTEAFF; CDR3 DNA: TGTGCCAGCTCACTTGGAGGGGACACTGAAGCTTTCTTT
J gene: TRBJ2-1; clone size: NA; V gene: TRBV5-6; D gene: NA; CDR3 length: 12; CDR3 protein: CASYTIGGPSFF; CDR3 DNA: TGTGCCAGCTACACCATCGGGGGGCCCTCGTTCTTC
J gene: TRBJ2-7; clone size: NA; V gene: TRBV28; D gene: NA; CDR3 length: 13; CDR3 protein: CASSFSGDYEQYF; CDR3 DNA: TGTGCCAGCAGTTTTTCCGGGGACTACGAGCAGTACTTC
J gene: TRBJ1-2; clone size: NA; V gene: TRBV4-1; D gene: NA; CDR3 length: 15; CDR3 protein: CASSHFIVGQYGYTF; CDR3 DNA: TGCGCCAGCAGCCATTTCATCGTAGGACAGTATGGCTACACCTTC
J gene: TRBJ1-1; clone size: NA; V gene: TRBV5-5; D gene: NA; CDR3 length: 15; CDR3 protein: CASSKPFRGRGEAFF; CDR3 DNA: TGTGCCAGCAGCAAACCTTTCAGGGGCCGCGGTGAAGCTTTCTTT
J gene: TRBJ2-2; clone size: NA; V gene: TRBV19; D gene: TRBD2; CDR3 length: 18; CDR3 protein: CASSRQAGGTGYTGELFF; CDR3 DNA: TGTGCCAGTAGTAGGCAAGCGGGGGGTACGGGATACACCGGGGAGCTGTTTTTT
J gene: TRBJ2-7; clone size: NA; V gene: TRBV5-5; D gene: NA; CDR3 length: 14; CDR3 protein: CASSLEAGQGEQYF; CDR3 DNA: TGTGCCAGCAGCTTGGAGGCGGGGCAGGGTGAGCAGTACTTC
J gene: TRBJ2-7; clone size: NA; V gene: TRBV6-5; D gene: NA; CDR3 length: 14; CDR3 protein: CASSYDGMTYEQYF; CDR3 DNA: TGTGCCAGCAGTTATGATGGCATGACCTACGAGCAGTACTTC